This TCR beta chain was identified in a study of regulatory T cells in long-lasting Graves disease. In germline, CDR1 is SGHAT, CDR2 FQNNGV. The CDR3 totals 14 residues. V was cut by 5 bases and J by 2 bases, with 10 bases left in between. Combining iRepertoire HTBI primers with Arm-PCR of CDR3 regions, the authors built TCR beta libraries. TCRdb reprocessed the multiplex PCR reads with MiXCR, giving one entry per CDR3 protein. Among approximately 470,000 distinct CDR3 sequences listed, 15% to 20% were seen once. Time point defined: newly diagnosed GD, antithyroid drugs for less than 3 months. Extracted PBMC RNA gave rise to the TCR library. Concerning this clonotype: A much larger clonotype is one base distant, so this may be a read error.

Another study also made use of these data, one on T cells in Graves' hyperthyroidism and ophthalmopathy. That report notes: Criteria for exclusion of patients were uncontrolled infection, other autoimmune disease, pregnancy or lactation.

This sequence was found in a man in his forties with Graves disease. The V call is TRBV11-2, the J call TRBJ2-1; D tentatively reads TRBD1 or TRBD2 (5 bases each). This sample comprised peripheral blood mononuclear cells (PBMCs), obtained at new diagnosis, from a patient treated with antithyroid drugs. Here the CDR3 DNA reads TGTGCCAGCAGCCGGGACGGGGCCTACAATGAGCAGTTCTTC. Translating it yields CASSRDGAYNEQFF.